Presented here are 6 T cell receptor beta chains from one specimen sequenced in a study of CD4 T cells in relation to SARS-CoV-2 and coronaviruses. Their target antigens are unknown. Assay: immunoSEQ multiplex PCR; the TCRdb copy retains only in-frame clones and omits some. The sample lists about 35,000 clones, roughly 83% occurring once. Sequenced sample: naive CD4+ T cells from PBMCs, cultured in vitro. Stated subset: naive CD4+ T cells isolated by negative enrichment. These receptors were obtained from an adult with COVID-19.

CDR3 nucleotides: TGTGCCAGTAGTTTTTCTGGGGCCAACGTCCTGACTTTC. Translating it yields CASSFSGANVLTF. This chain connects TRBV19 to TRBJ2-6; unclear D gene. This CDR3 spans 13 amino acids. Trimming shortened V by 5 bases and J by 1 base, and 3 bases separated the two germline ends. CDR1 is LNHDA and CDR2 is SQIVND in the germline V gene (reference sequence).

CDR3 bases: TGCGCCAGCAGTCCTGGACTAGCGGGAGGCCCCCGGAACGGAAACACCGGGGAGCTGTTTTTT. Its protein product is CASSPGLAGGPRNGNTGELFF. The chain is built from TRBV5-1 and TRBJ2-2; 14 bases match TRBD2. Per germline, CDR1 SGHRS and CDR2 YFSETQ. J gave up 2 bases and V 5 bases, and 17 bases lay outside the gene matches. This CDR3 is 21 amino acids long.

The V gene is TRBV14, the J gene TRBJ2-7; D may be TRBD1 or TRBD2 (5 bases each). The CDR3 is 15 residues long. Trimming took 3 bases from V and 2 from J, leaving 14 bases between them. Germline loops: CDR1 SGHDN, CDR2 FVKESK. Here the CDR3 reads CASSQVRDPTYEQYF. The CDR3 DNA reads TGTGCCAGCAGCCAGGTTCGGGACCCTACCTACGAGCAGTACTTC.

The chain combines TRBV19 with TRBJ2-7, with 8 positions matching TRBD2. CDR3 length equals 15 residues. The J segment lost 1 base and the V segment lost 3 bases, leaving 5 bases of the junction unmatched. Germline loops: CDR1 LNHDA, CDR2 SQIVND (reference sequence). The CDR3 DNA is TGTGCCAGTAGTATTGTAGCGGGACCATCCTACGAGCAGTACTTC. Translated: CASSIVAGPSYEQYF.

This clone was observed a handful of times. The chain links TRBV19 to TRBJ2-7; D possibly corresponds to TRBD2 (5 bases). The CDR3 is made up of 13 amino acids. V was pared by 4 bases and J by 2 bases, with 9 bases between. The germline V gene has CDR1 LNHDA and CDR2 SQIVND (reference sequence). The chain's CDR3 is CASSTRTAYEQYF. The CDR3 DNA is TGTGCCAGTAGTACCCGGACTGCCTACGAGCAGTACTTC.

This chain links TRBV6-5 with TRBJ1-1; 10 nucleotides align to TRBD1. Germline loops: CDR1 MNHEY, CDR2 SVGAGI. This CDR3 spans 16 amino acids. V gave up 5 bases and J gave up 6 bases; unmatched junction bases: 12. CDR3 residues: CASSHLTGGLVSEAFF. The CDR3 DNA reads TGTGCCAGCAGTCACTTGACAGGGGGCCTCGTGTCTGAAGCTTTCTTT.